Shown below are 5 T cell receptor beta chains from a single sample sequenced in a study of cytomegalovirus exposure and HLA in healthy donors. It was with 60 Vbeta and 13 Jbeta primers that the PCR ran. Clones were read by immunoSEQ multiplex PCR, and TCRdb kept only the in-frame ones, dropping some. Of about 140,000 clones in the sample, around 84% were seen once. Sequencing input: PBMCs. Source of these receptors: a boy under 10 years old in good health and CMV-seronegative.

CDR3 protein: CATSRDLASTDTQYF. CDR3 nucleotide sequence: TGTGCCACCAGCAGAGACCTAGCGAGCACAGATACGCAGTATTTT. The chain has TRBV15 and TRBJ2-3; the D gene is possibly TRBD2 (6 bases). The CDR3 has 15 amino acids. CDR1 LNHNV and CDR2 YYDKDF come from the germline V gene (reference sequence). V lost 0 bases, J lost 0 bases, and 7 bases lay in between.

V usage is TRBV21-1 and J usage is TRBJ2-3; the tabulated D call, TRBD2, remains unverified against the DNA. TRBV21-1 is described as a pseudogene. The length of the CDR3 is 17 residues. The CDR3 nucleotides are TGTGCCAGCAGCAAAGCGGTGGAGGACTATTACACAGATACGCAGTATTTT. Translated: CASSKAVEDYYTDTQYF.

The gene calls are TRBV6-1 and TRBJ1-1, with D possibly matching TRBD1 (5 bases). This CDR3 is built from 15 residues. The ends were cut back, 2 bases at V and 3 bases at J, with 13 bases in the middle. The germline CDR1 and CDR2 sequences are MNHNS and SASEGT. The CDR3 is CASSEFSGWDTEAFF. The CDR3 DNA follows: TGTGCCAGCAGTGAATTTTCAGGGTGGGACACTGAAGCTTTCTTT.

V is TRBV6-5 and J is TRBJ1-6; 9 bases are shared with TRBD1. The CDR3 sequence is 13 residues long. Germline V gives CDR1 MNHEY, CDR2 SVGAGI. V lost 5 bases and J lost 18; bases outside the gene matches: 11. Here the CDR3 reads CASSRDRASPPHF. Written as DNA, the CDR3 is TGTGCCAGCAGTCGGGACAGGGCCAGCCCGCCCCACTTT.

This clone occurred once. The chain has TRBV7-9 and TRBJ2-2; a weak D match, TRBD1 (5 bases). This CDR3 region has 10 residues. Germline V CDR1 and CDR2: SEHNR, FQNEAQ (reference sequence). Trimming removed 10 bases from V and 6 bases from J, with 6 bases in between. The CDR3 nucleotides read TGTGCCATAGGGGCCGGGGAGCTGTTTTTT. It codes for CAIGAGELFF.